The rows below give T cell receptor beta chains drawn from one sample of a study of T cells in Graves' hyperthyroidism and ophthalmopathy. TCRdb used MiXCR to reprocess the multiplex PCR reads, holding one entry per CDR3 protein. The sample lists under 400,000 distinct CDR3 sequences, less than 15% seen once, with 9.2% in the top ten. Sequencing input: blood. These TCRs come from a woman aged 18-29 years with Graves' hyperthyroidism. CDR3s include the opening cysteine and the closing phenylalanine or tryptophan. D genes are given only for firm matches. Clone size is stated in some rows and not others, as once, few, many or a class when expanded.

clone size	J gene	D gene	V gene	CDR3 DNA	CDR3 protein
few	TRBJ2-4	.	TRBV9	TGTGCCAGCAGCCCTCAGGGGGGTGGTCCGGGGAAAGCCAAAAACATTCAGTACTTC	CASSPQGGGPGKAKNIQYF
many	TRBJ1-5	.	TRBV6-1	TGTGCCAGCAGTGAAGAGGGAGGCATTCAGCCCCAGCATTTT	CASSEEGGIQPQHF
.	TRBJ1-5	TRBD1	TRBV15	TGTGCCACCAGCAGCGACAGACGGACAGGGGACCAGCCCCAGCATTTT	CATSSDRRTGDQPQHF
many	TRBJ1-6	.	TRBV7-8	TGTGCCAGCAGCTTAACACCCAGCTCCTATAATTCACCCCTCCACTTT	CASSLTPSSYNSPLHF
many	TRBJ2-3	.	TRBV15	TGTGCCACCAGCATCTCAGGGGGGAGGGGCACGCAGTATTTT	CATSISGGRGTQYF
few	TRBJ2-1	.	TRBV5-6	TGTGCCAGCAGCTTGGTGGGTAGCTCGGTCAGGGGCAATGAGCAGTTCTTC	CASSLVGSSVRGNEQFF
many	TRBJ1-2	.	TRBV28	TGTGCCAGCAGCCGACAGCCCTTGGGCTACACCTTC	CASSRQPLGYTF
many	TRBJ2-2	.	TRBV7-9	TGTGCCAGCAGCTTAGGAGTGGGGATTGGCACCGGGGAGCTGTTTTTT	CASSLGVGIGTGELFF
many	TRBJ1-2	.	TRBV6-1	TGTGCCAGCAGTTACCGGAGCAGGGCGAGGACTAACTATGGCTACACCTTC	CASSYRSRARTNYGYTF
.	TRBJ2-5	TRBD2	TRBV3-1	TGTGCCAGCAGCCAAATTGCTAGCGGGGGAGAGACCCAGTACTTC	CASSQIASGGETQYF
many	TRBJ1-1	TRBD1	TRBV11-2	TGTGCCAGCAGCTTACGGGACCAGGGGGCTGGCACTGAAGCTTTCTTT	CASSLRDQGAGTEAFF
many	TRBJ2-3	.	TRBV28	TGTGCCAGCACCGATAGCGGCCCAAGCACAGATACGCAGTATTTT	CASTDSGPSTDTQYF
many	TRBJ2-7	TRBD1	TRBV20-1	TGCAGTGCTAGAACTACCAGACAGGGGATTGGCGAGCAGTACTTC	CSARTTRQGIGEQYF
many	TRBJ1-1	TRBD1	TRBV4-3	TGCGCCAGCAGCCAAGTTCTACAGGGGGTCCCTGAAGCTTTCTTT	CASSQVLQGVPEAFF
few	TRBJ2-1	TRBD2	TRBV4-1	TGCGCCAGCAGCCAAGCACTAGCGGGGGGTTACAATGAGCAGTTCTTC	CASSQALAGGYNEQFF
many	TRBJ1-5	.	TRBV12-3/TRBV12-4	TGTGCCAGCAGTTTGATGCTGTTGGGCAATCAGCCCCAGCATTTT	CASSLMLLGNQPQHF
many	TRBJ2-4	.	TRBV6-1	TGTGCCAGCAGTGAAGGACAGGTTTTGACCAAAAACATTCAGTACTTC	CASSEGQVLTKNIQYF
few	TRBJ2-3	TRBD1	TRBV19	TGTGCCAGTAGAAAAATGGGACAGGGAAAAGATACGCAGTATTTT	CASRKMGQGKDTQYF
.	TRBJ1-4	TRBD1	TRBV5-1	TGCGCCAGCAGCTTGGGTTCTTCCGGGACAGGGCGGGAAAAACTGTTTTTT	CASSLGSSGTGREKLFF
.	TRBJ1-5	.	TRBV5-1	TGCGCCAGCAGCTTGGTGGGGTTGGGGAAACGGGTCCCTTATAGCAATCAGCCCCAGCATTTT	CASSLVGLGKRVPYSNQPQHF
medium-sized	TRBJ1-4	.	TRBV18	TGTGCCAGCTCACCAGAGCAGCTTAATGAAAAACTGTTTTTT	CASSPEQLNEKLFF
.	TRBJ1-1	.	TRBV28	TGTGCCAGCAGTTTTTCATATGAGGAAACTGAAGCTTTCTTT	CASSFSYEETEAFF
many	TRBJ1-2	.	TRBV4-3	TGCGCCAGCAGCCAGATCCAGGGGACCGGCTACACCTTC	CASSQIQGTGYTF
.	TRBJ1-3	.	TRBV2	TGTGCCAGCAGAACAGGCCCAAGCTCTGGAAACACCATATATTTT	CASRTGPSSGNTIYF
many	TRBJ2-1	TRBD2	TRBV2	TGTGCCAGCAGTAGAGGGACTAGCGGGAGTCTAGATGAGCAGTTCTTC	CASSRGTSGSLDEQFF
.	TRBJ2-7	.	TRBV19	TGTGCCAGTAGTAGATTCCAGGGAAGCTACGAGCAGTACTTC	CASSRFQGSYEQYF
many	TRBJ2-1	TRBD2	TRBV6-2/TRBV6-3	TGTGCCACCGGGGAGGGCTTAGATGAGCAGTTCTTC	CATGEGLDEQFF